These 19 T cell receptor beta chains came from one sample sequenced in a study of shared clonotypes between healthy human individuals (dated by TCRdb to about 2020). CD8 naive samples were CD45RO-negative cells positively selected for CCR7, giving a CD45RA+CCR7+ population that excluded TemRA cells. Library preparation used the immunoSEQ multiplex PCR assay. TCRdb obtained this table from immuneACCESS and retained in-frame rearrangements with V and J assigned. These tables miss some clones; where compared with another copy, unresolved V genes account for less than half of the shortfall, and the remainder is unexplained. The sample table contains about 610,000 clones; only one count was recorded for 95% to 97% of them. The ten largest make up about 0.11% of the sample. Sequenced input: naive CD8+ T cells sorted from blood. Sample cell subset or site, as interpreted from the label and publication: CD45RA+CCR7+. The receptors stem from a woman aged 25-40 years in good health.

This chain links TRBV5-8 with TRBJ2-1; TRBD2 matches at 9 bases. Germline V gene sequence: CDR1 SGHTS, CDR2 YDEGEE. The CDR3 spans 14 residues. J lost 1 base, V lost 5 bases, and 1 base had no gene match. The CDR3 DNA is TGTGCCAGCAGAACTAGCGGGTCCTACAATGAGCAGTTCTTC. It translates to CASRTSGSYNEQFF.

About this clone: One base away lies a much larger clone, so this may be a sequencing read error. The V call is TRBV13, the J call TRBJ2-7; D is unresolved. V was clipped by 4 bases and J by 3 bases, with 4 bases between them. Germline V gene lookup returns CDR1 PRHDT and CDR2 FYEKMQ (reference sequence). CDR3 length: 11 amino acids. Here the CDR3 DNA reads TGTGCCAGCAGCTCCTACTACGAGCAGTACTTC. Translation gives CASSSYYEQYF.

The gene calls are TRBV19 and TRBJ2-4; 7 bases match TRBD1. CDR1 is LNHDA and CDR2 is SQIVND in the germline V gene (reference sequence). This CDR3 spans 15 amino acids. V dropped 1 base and J dropped 4; count of bases not matched to a gene: 4. CDR3: CASSIGRQGKNIQYF. For the CDR3, the DNA is TGTGCCAGTAGTATAGGCCGACAGGGTAAAAACATTCAGTACTTC. Drawing the rest from reference TRBV19 and TRBJ2-4, the complete variable domain is DGGITQSPKYLFRKEGQNVTLSCEQNLNHDAMYWYRQDPGQGLRLIYYSQIVNDFQKGDIAEGYSVSREKKESFPLTVTSAQKNPTAFYLCASSIGRQGKNIQYFGAGTRLSVL.

This chain uses TRBV7-9 with TRBJ2-1; maybe TRBD2 (5 bases). Germline V gives CDR1 SEHNR, CDR2 FQNEAQ (reference sequence). The CDR3 has 12 residues. V was trimmed by 4 bases and J by 7 bases, leaving 8 bases between them. The CDR3 DNA reads as TGTGCCAGCAGCTCGGGCGGGAATGAGCAGTTCTTC. This gives the protein CASSSGGNEQFF.

The chain is built from TRBV11-1 and TRBJ2-1, with TRBD2 matching over 8 bases. The germline V gene encodes CDR1 SGHAT and CDR2 FQDESV (reference sequence). V trimming: 5 bases; J trimming: 7 bases; junction bases outside the gene matches: 10. The CDR3 covers 15 residues. CDR3 protein: CASSLGLAPANEQFF. The CDR3 DNA follows: TGTGCCAGCAGCCTAGGACTAGCCCCCGCGAATGAGCAGTTCTTC.

This clone was detected only once. The chain joins TRBV28 to TRBJ2-7, with 8 bases aligning to TRBD2. Germline CDR1 MDHEN, CDR2 SYDVKM. This CDR3 has 16 residues. V lost 2 bases, J lost 2 bases, and 8 bases stayed unmatched. CDR3 sequence: CASSLTSGGIPYEQYF. For the CDR3, the DNA is TGTGCCAGCAGTTTAACTAGCGGAGGCATACCCTACGAGCAGTACTTC.

The chain couples TRBV9 to TRBJ2-4; possibly TRBD2 for D (6 bases). The germline gives CDR1 SGDLS, CDR2 YYNGEE. This CDR3 comprises 14 residues. The V end was cut by 3 bases, the J end by 12 bases, with 19 bases between. CDR3 region: CASSAGAGPINQYF. CDR3 DNA sequence: TGTGCCAGCAGCGCCGGAGCGGGTCCAATTAATCAGTACTTC. The entire variable domain, with the rest obtained from reference TRBV9 and TRBJ2-4, is as follows: DSGVTQTPKHLITATGQRVTLRCSPRSGDLSVYWYQQSLDQGLQFLIQYYNGEERAKGNILERFSAQQFPDLHSELNLSSLELGDSALYFCASSAGAGPINQYFGAGTRLSVL.

CDR3 DNA sequence: TGTGCCAGCAGCGTAGGGGGGACGTCGCCAGCTAACTATGGCTACACCTTC. Translating gives CASSVGGTSPANYGYTF. The J gene is TRBJ1-2, the V gene TRBV9; D might be TRBD1 (5 bases). V was cut by 0 bases and J by 0 bases, with 15 bases left in between. In germline, CDR1 is SGDLS, CDR2 YYNGEE. The CDR3 is 17 residues long. The variable domain in full, completed from reference TRBV9 and TRBJ1-2, reads DSGVTQTPKHLITATGQRVTLRCSPRSGDLSVYWYQQSLDQGLQFLIQYYNGEERAKGNILERFSAQQFPDLHSELNLSSLELGDSALYFCASSVGGTSPANYGYTFGSGTRLTVV.

V and J are TRBV27 and TRBJ2-7; a possible D gene is TRBD2 (6 bases). Per the germline V gene, CDR1 is MNHEY and CDR2 is SMNVEV (reference sequence). The V gene lost 2 bases and the J gene lost 11 bases, with 19 bases spanning the gap. The CDR3 has 14 amino acids. This CDR3 is CASSLTPRGGKKYF. The CDR3 region has the DNA TGTGCCAGCAGTTTAACCCCGCGGGGTGGTAAAAAGTACTTC.

This chain links TRBV27 with TRBJ1-1; D is ambiguous. V was cut by 7 bases and J by 0 bases, with 3 bases left in between. Germline lookup yields CDR1 MNHEY and CDR2 SMNVEV (reference sequence). The CDR3 covers 11 residues. CDR3 in DNA: TGTGCCAGCACTATGAACACTGAAGCTTTCTTT. Amino acids: CASTMNTEAFF.

This clone showed up many times. V gene TRBV29-1 combines with J gene TRBJ2-3, with D unclear. There are 16 residues in the CDR3. Germline assignment: CDR1 SQVTM and CDR2 ANQGSEA. Deletions cut 6 bases from V and 1 base from J, with 20 bases between. In DNA form, the CDR3 reads TGCAGCGTCGCTATACCACATTACACAGGCACAGATACGCAGTATTTT. Amino acid sequence: CSVAIPHYTGTDTQYF.

This chain uses TRBV4-1 with TRBJ1-5; 7 nucleotides line up with TRBD1. The trim removed 5 bases at V and 0 bases at J, leaving 1 base unmatched. Germline CDR1 reads MGHRA; CDR2 reads YSYEKL. The CDR3 loop spans 14 amino acids. The CDR3 sequence is CASSTGDSNQPQHF. For the CDR3, the DNA is TGCGCCAGCAGCACAGGGGATAGCAATCAGCCCCAGCATTTT.

This clone was recorded once. The genes are TRBV28 and TRBJ2-5; D is perhaps TRBD2 (6 bases). With 3 bases removed from V and 0 bases from J, the gap between germline ends came to 14 bases. CDR3 length: 16 residues. Germline loops: CDR1 MDHEN, CDR2 SYDVKM. The CDR3, as DNA: TGTGCCAGCAGTTTCGTAGCGGAGACGTACCAAGAGACCCAGTACTTC. Translating it yields CASSFVAETYQETQYF.

In regard to this clone: The same CDR3 arises from other DNA sequences in this sample as well. This chain uses TRBV6-1 with TRBJ2-7; D is unclear. Trimming took off 3 bases at V and 4 bases at J, with 4 bases between the two ends. CDR1 and CDR2 (germline): MNHNS, SASEGT. The CDR3 has 11 residues. CDR3 sequence reads: CASSDSYEQYF. Here the CDR3 DNA reads TGTGCCAGCAGTGATAGTTACGAGCAGTACTTC.

The rearrangement joins TRBV11-1 to TRBJ2-5; D is uncertain. Trimming pared 2 bases from V and 6 bases from J, leaving 10 bases between. The CDR3 runs to 13 residues. Germline V gene sequence: CDR1 SGHAT, CDR2 FQDESV (reference sequence). The CDR3 bases are TGTGCCAGCAGCTTAAGCCATTCCAAGACCCAGTACTTC. It translates to CASSLSHSKTQYF.

This clone appeared a single time. The rearrangement uses TRBV27 and TRBJ1-5, with unresolved D. This CDR3 has 13 amino acids. The V gene's germline CDR1 is MNHEY and CDR2 SMNVEV (reference sequence). Deletions cut 6 bases from V and 0 bases from J, with 6 bases between. The CDR3 spells CASSPNSNQPQHF. The CDR3 region has the DNA TGTGCCAGCAGCCCGAATAGCAATCAGCCCCAGCATTTT.

This chain joins TRBV28 and TRBJ2-5; no reliable D call. The J call may be faulty, since TRBJ2-7 better matches the DNA end. From germline, CDR1 is MDHEN and CDR2 SYDVKM. The CDR3 length is 11 residues. CDR3 region: CATGSSYEQYF. DNA for the CDR3: TGTGCCACCGGAAGCTCCTACGAGCAGTACTTC.

V usage is TRBV29-1 and J usage is TRBJ2-1; the match to TRBD2 covers 7 bases. J was trimmed by 5 bases and V by 3 bases; bases with no gene match: 13. Germline CDR1 is SQVTM and CDR2 is ANQGSEA. The CDR3 has 16 amino acids. The CDR3 loop is CSVEGFGGSSHNEQFF. CDR3 nucleotide sequence: TGCAGCGTTGAGGGGTTTGGCGGGAGTAGCCACAATGAGCAGTTCTTC.

The chain employs TRBV27 and TRBJ1-1, with 9 bases identical to TRBD1. From germline, CDR1 is MNHEY and CDR2 SMNVEV (reference sequence). This CDR3 region has 16 residues. Unmatched junction bases numbered 12, after V lost 5 bases and J lost 5 bases. The CDR3 loop reads CASSPLGGTGRTEAFF. The CDR3 DNA reads TGTGCCAGCAGTCCCCTTGGTGGGACAGGGAGGACTGAAGCTTTCTTT.